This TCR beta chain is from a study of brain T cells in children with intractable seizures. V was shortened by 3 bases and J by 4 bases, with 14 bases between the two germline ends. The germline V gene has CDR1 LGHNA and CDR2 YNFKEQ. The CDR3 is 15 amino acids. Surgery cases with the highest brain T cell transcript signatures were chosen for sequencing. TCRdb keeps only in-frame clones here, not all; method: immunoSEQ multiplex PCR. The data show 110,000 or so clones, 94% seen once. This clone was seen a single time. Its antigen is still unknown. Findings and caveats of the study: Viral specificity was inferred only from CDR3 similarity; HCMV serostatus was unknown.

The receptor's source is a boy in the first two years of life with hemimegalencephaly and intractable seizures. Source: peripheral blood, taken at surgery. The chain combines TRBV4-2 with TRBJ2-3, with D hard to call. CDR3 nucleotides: TGTGCCAGCAGCCACCAGGAAGGACCAGCAGATACGCAGTATTTT. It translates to CASSHQEGPADTQYF.